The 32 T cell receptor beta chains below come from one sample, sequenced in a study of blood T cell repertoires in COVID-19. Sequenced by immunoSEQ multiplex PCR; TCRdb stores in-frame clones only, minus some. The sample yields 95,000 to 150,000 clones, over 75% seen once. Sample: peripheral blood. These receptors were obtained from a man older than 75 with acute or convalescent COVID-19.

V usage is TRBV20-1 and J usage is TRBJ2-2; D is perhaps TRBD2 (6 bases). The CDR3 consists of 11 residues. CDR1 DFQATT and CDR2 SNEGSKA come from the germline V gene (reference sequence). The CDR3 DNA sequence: TGCGCCGGGACTTACACCGGGGAGCTGTTTTTT. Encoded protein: CAGTYTGELFF.

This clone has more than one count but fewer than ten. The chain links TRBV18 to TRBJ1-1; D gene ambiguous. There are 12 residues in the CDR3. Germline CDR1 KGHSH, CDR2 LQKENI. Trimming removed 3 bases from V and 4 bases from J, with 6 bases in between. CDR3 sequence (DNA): TGTGCCAGCTCACCGGCGGGCACTGAAGCTTTCTTT. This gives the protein CASSPAGTEAFF.

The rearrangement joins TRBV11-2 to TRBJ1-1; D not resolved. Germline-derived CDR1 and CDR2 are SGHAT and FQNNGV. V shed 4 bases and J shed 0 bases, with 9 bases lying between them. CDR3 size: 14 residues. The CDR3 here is CASSSQLVNTEAFF. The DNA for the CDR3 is TGTGCCAGCAGCTCTCAACTTGTGAACACTGAAGCTTTCTTT.

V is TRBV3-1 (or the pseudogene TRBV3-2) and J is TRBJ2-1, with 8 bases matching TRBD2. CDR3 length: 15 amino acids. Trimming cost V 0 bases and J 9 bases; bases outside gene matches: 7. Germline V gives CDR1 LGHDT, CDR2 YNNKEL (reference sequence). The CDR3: CASSQDGGTRVEQFF. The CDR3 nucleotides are TGTGCCAGCAGCCAAGATGGGGGGACTAGAGTTGAGCAGTTCTTC.

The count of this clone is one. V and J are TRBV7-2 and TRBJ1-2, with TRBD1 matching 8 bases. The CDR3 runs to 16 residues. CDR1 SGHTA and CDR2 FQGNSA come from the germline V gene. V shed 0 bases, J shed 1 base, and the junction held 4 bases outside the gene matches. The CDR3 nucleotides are TGTGCCAGCAGCTTAGCCCCGGGACAGGTTAACTATGGCTACACCTTC. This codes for CASSLAPGQVNYGYTF.

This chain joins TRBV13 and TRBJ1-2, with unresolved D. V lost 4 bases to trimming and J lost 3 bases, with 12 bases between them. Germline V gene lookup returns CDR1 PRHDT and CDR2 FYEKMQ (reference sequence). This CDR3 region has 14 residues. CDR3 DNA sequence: TGTGCCAGCAGCTCCACGGCGGGCGACTATGGCTACACCTTC. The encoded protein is CASSSTAGDYGYTF.

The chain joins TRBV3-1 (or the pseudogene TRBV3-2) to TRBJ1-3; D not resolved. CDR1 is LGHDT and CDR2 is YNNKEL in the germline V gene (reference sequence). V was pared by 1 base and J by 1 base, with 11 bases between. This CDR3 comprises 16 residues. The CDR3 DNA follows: TGTGCCAGCAGCCAAGTCGACGGGGATTCTGGAAACACCATATATTTT. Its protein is CASSQVDGDSGNTIYF.

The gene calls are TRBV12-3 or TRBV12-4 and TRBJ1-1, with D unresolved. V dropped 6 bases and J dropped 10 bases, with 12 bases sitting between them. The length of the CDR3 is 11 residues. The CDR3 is CASSERIVAFF. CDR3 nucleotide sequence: TGTGCCAGCAGCGAGCGTATAGTAGCTTTCTTT.

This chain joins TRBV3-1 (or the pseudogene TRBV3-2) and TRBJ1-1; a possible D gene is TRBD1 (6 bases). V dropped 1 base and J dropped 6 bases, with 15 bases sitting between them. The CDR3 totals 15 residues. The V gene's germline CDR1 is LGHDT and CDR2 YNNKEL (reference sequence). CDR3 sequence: CASSQGLQGFAEAFF. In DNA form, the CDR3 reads TGTGCCAGCAGCCAAGGGTTACAGGGTTTCGCTGAAGCTTTCTTT.

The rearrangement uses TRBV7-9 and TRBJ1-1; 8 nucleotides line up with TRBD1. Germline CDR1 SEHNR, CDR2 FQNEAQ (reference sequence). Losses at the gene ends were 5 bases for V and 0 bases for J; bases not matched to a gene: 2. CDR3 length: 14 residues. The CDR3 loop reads CASSTGQVNTEAFF. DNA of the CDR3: TGTGCCAGCAGCACGGGACAGGTGAACACTGAAGCTTTCTTT.

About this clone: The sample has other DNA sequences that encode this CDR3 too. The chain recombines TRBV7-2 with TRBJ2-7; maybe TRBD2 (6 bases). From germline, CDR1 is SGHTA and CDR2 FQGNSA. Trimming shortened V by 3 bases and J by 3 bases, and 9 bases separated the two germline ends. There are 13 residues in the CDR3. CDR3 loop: CASSLVADYEQYF. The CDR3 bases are TGTGCCAGCAGCTTGGTAGCGGACTACGAGCAGTACTTC.

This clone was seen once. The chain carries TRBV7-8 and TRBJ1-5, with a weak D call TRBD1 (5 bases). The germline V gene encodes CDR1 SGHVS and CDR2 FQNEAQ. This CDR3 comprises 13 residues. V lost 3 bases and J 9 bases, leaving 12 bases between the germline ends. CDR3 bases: TGTGCCAGCAGCTTCGGGGTCGGGGGGCCCCAGCATTTT. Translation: CASSFGVGGPQHF.

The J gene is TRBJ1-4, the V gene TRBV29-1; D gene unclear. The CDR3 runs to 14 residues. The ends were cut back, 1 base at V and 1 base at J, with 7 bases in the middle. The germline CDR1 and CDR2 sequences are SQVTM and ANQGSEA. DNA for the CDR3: TGCAGCGTTGAAGCCGAACAAACTAATGAAAAACTGTTTTTT. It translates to CSVEAEQTNEKLFF.

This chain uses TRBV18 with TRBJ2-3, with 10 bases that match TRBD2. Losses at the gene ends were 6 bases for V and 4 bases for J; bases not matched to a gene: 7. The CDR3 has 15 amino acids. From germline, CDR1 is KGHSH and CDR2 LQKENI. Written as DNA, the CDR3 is TGTGCCAGCTCCCCCCTAGCGGGAGTGGCAGATACGCAGTATTTT. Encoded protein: CASSPLAGVADTQYF.

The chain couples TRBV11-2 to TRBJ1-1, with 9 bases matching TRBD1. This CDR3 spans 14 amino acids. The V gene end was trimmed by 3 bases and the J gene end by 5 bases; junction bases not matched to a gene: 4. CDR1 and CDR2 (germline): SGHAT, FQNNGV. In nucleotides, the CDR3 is TGTGCCAGCAGCTTGGGACAGGGCTCAACTGAAGCTTTCTTT. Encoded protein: CASSLGQGSTEAFF.

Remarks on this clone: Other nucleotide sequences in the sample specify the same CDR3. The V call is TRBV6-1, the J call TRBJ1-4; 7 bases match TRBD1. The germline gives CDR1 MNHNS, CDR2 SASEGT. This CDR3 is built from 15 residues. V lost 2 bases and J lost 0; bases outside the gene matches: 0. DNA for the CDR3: TGTGCCAGCAGTGAACAGGGGGCAACTAATGAAAAACTGTTTTTT. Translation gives CASSEQGATNEKLFF.

CDR3: CASSQIAGASTDTQYF. CDR3 sequence (DNA): TGTGCCAGCAGCCAGATAGCGGGGGCTAGCACAGATACGCAGTATTTT. The V and J genes are TRBV3-1 (or the pseudogene TRBV3-2) and TRBJ2-3; 9 bases line up with TRBD2. The CDR3 loop spans 16 amino acids. Germline V lookup: CDR1 LGHDT, CDR2 YNNKEL (reference sequence). V was pared by 3 bases and J by 0 bases, with 4 bases of the junction left unmatched.

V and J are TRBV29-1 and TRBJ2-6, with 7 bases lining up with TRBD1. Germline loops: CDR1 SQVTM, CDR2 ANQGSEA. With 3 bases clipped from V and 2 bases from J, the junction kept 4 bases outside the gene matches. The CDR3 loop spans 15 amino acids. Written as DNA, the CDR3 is TGCAGCGTTGAGGGAACAGGGGCTGGGGCCAACGTCCTGACTTTC. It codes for CSVEGTGAGANVLTF.

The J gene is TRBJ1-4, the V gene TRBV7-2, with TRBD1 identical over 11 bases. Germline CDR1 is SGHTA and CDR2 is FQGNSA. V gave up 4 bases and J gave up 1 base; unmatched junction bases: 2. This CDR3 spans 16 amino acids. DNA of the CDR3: TGTGCCAGCAGCTGGGGACAGGGGGGAACTAATGAAAAACTGTTTTTT. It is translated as CASSWGQGGTNEKLFF.

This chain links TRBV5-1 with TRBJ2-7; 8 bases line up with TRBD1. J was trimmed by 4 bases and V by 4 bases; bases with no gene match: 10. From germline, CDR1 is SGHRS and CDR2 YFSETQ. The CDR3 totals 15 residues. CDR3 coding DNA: TGCGCCAGCAGCGTTGGCGGGACAGGCGCTTACGAGCAGTACTTC. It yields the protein CASSVGGTGAYEQYF.

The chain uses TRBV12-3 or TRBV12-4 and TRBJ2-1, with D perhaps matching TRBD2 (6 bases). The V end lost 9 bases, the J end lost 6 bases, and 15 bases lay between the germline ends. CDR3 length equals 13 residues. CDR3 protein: CASGWGEVNEQFF. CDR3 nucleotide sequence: TGTGCCAGTGGGTGGGGGGAGGTCAATGAGCAGTTCTTC.

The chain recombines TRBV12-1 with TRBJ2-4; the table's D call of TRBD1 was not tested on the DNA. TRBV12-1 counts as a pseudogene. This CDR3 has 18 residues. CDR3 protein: CASSLRDRAGGPKNIQYF. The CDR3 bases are TGTGCCAGCAGCCTTCGGGACAGGGCGGGAGGTCCCAAAAACATTCAGTACTTC.

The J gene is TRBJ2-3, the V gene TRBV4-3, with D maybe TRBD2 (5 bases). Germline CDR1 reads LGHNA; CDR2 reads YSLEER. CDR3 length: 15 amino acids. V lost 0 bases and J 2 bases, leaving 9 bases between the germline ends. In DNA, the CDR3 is TGCGCCAGCAGCCAAGATCGTGGACTCACAGATACGCAGTATTTT. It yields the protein CASSQDRGLTDTQYF.

The CDR3 here is CASSLGGGVYNEQFF. Here the CDR3 DNA reads TGCGCCAGCAGCTTGGGCGGGGGAGTATACAATGAGCAGTTCTTC. The chain couples TRBV5-1 to TRBJ2-1, with 7 positions matching TRBD2. Per germline, CDR1 SGHRS and CDR2 YFSETQ. V trimming: 0 bases; J trimming: 4 bases; junction bases outside the gene matches: 4. This CDR3 region has 15 residues.

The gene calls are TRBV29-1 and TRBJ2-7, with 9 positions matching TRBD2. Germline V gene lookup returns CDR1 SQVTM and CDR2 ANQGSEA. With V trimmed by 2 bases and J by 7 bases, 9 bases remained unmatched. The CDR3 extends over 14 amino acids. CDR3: CSVETPSGVSEQYF. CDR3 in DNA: TGCAGCGTTGAAACCCCTAGCGGGGTTTCAGAGCAGTACTTC.

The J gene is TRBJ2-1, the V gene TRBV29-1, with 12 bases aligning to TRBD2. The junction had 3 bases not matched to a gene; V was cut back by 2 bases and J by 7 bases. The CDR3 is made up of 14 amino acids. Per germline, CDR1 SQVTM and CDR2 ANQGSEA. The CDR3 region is CSVETSGRRNEQFF. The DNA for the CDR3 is TGCAGCGTTGAAACTAGCGGGAGGAGAAATGAGCAGTTCTTC.

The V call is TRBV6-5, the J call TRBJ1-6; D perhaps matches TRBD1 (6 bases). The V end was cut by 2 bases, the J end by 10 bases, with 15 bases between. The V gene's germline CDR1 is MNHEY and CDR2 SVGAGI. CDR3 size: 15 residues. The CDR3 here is CASSYRQATWSPLHF. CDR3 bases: TGTGCCAGCAGTTACCGACAGGCCACCTGGTCACCCCTCCACTTT.

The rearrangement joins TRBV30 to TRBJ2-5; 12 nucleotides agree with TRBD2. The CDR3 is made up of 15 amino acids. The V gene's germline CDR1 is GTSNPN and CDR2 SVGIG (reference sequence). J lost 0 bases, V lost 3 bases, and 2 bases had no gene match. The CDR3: CAWRTSGSNQETQYF. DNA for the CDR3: TGTGCCTGGAGGACTAGCGGGAGCAACCAAGAGACCCAGTACTTC.

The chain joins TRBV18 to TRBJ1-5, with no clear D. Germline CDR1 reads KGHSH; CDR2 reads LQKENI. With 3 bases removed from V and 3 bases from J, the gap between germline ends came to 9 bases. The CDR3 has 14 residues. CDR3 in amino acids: CASSPPGPNQPQHF. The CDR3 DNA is TGTGCCAGCTCACCCCCGGGTCCCAATCAGCCCCAGCATTTT.

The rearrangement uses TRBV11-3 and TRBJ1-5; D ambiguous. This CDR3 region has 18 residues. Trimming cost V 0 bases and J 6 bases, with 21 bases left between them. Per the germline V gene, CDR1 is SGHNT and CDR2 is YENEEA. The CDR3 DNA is TGTGCCAGCAGCTTAGATTTGTCTCTATGCCTGGGAGGTCAGCCCCAGCATTTT. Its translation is CASSLDLSLCLGGQPQHF.

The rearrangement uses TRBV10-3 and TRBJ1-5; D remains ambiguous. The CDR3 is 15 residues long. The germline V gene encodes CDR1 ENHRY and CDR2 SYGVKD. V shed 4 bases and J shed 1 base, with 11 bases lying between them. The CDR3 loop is CAISGGGGSNQPQHF. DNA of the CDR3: TGTGCCATCAGTGGGGGAGGAGGGAGCAATCAGCCCCAGCATTTT.

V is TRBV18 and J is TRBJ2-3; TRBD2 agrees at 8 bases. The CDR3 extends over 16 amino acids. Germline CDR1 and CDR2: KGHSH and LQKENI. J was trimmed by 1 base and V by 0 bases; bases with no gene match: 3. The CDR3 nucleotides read TGTGCCAGCTCACCACCTGGACTAGCACGCACAGATACGCAGTATTTT. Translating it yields CASSPPGLARTDTQYF.